The rows below give T cell receptor beta chains drawn from one sample of a study. TCRdb fed the reads into MiXCR, producing one record per CDR3 protein. Of approximately 380 distinct CDR3 sequences in the sample, approximately 30% were seen once. Sequenced material: CD8+ T cells (not recorded whether cultured). Receptor source: a male donor. Both conserved end residues are part of each CDR3. The D gene is left open where the match is weak. Rows give clone size only sometimes, using once, few, many, or a class for an expanded clone.

D gene	J gene	clone size	V gene	CDR3 DNA	CDR3 protein
-	TRBJ2-1	few	TRBV27	TGTGCCAGCAGTTTTGGGGCTGGGGGCAATGAGCAGTTCTTC	CASSFGAGGNEQFF
-	TRBJ2-7	-	TRBV19	TGTGCCAGTAGTATTCCGGCCGCGTGGGAGCAGTACTTC	CASSIPAAWEQYF
-	TRBJ2-5	medium-sized	TRBV7-3	TGTGCCAGCAGCTTAACAGGAGCCCAAGAGACCCAGTACTTC	CASSLTGAQETQYF
TRBD2	TRBJ2-1	large	TRBV19	TGTGCCAGTAGTATATTTAGCGGGAGCATGAATGAGCAGTTCTTC	CASSIFSGSMNEQFF
-	TRBJ1-2	medium-sized	TRBV27	TGTGCCAGCAGTTTATTCCCAGGGTTATATGGCTACACCTTC	CASSLFPGLYGYTF
TRBD1	TRBJ1-1	medium-sized	TRBV19	TGTGCCAGTACCGACGGGACAGCCTTTACTGAAGCTTTCTTT	CASTDGTAFTEAFF
TRBD1	TRBJ1-2	medium-sized	TRBV19	TGTGCCAGTAGTACCCACACAGGGGCTAACTATGGCTACACCTTC	CASSTHTGANYGYTF
-	TRBJ2-2	medium-sized	TRBV13	TGTGCCAGCACTATTGGATTGGCCCGGGGGGCCGGGACCGGGGAGCTGTTTTTT	CASTIGLARGAGTGELFF
-	TRBJ1-2	medium-sized	TRBV19	TGTGCCAGTAGTATGACAGGAGGGACCTATGGCTACACCTTC	CASSMTGGTYGYTF
-	TRBJ1-2	-	TRBV19	TGTGCCAGTAGTTCATGTAGCTATGGCTACACCTTC	CASSSCSYGYTF
-	TRBJ2-7	-	TRBV18	TGTGCCAGCTCACCGCCGACTTTCTCCTACGAGCAGTACTTC	CASSPPTFSYEQYF
-	TRBJ2-7	-	TRBV7-6	TGTGCCAGCAGCCCCTCACCCGGGGTTGGGCCCTACGAGCAGTACTTC	CASSPSPGVGPYEQYF
-	TRBJ2-1	large	TRBV19	TGTGCCAGTAGTATAAGGAGCGGGGACAAGCAGTTCTTC	CASSIRSGDKQFF
-	TRBJ2-3	medium-sized	TRBV27	TGTGCCAGCAGTTTATTCGCTACCAACACAGATACGCAGTATTTT	CASSLFATNTDTQYF
-	TRBJ2-7	medium-sized	TRBV19	TGTGCCAGTAGTCCCCGATCGGGTAGTGAGCAGTACTTC	CASSPRSGSEQYF
-	TRBJ1-3	medium-sized	TRBV5-4	TGTGCCAGCAGCTCCGGTCCTGACTCTGGAAACACCATATATTTT	CASSSGPDSGNTIYF
TRBD2	TRBJ2-1	-	TRBV10-1	TGCGCCAGCAGGGGGCTTGGCGGGAGCTCCCACAATGAGCGGTTCTTC	CASRGLGGSSHNERFF
-	TRBJ2-7	medium-sized	TRBV19	TGTGCCAGTAGTATCCGAAGTTCTAGCGAGCAGTACTTC	CASSIRSSSEQYF
-	TRBJ2-2	few	TRBV19	TGTGCCAGTAGTACCAGGAGTGGCTGGGAGCTGTTTTTT	CASSTRSGWELFF
-	TRBJ2-7	-	TRBV4-1	TGCGCCAGCAGCCAAGACCGGACATGGGGCGGATACGGGCAGTACTTC	CASSQDRTWGGYGQYF
TRBD2	TRBJ2-1	medium-sized	TRBV19	TGTGCCAGTAGTATGACAAGCGGGAGTTTGAATGAGCAGTTCTTC	CASSMTSGSLNEQFF
TRBD2	TRBJ2-1	-	TRBV14	TGTGCCAGCAGCTTCGGTAGCGGGAACAATGAGCAGTTCTTC	CASSFGSGNNEQFF
TRBD1	TRBJ1-1	-	TRBV27	TGTGCCAGCAGGCAAGGGACAGGGAGCGGAGCTTTCTTT	CASRQGTGSGAFF
-	TRBJ2-7	-	TRBV19	TGTGCCAGTAGTTTGCGGAACTCCTACGAGCAGTACTTC	CASSLRNSYEQYF
-	TRBJ2-5	-	TRBV27	TGTGCCAGCAGTTTCAGCACCGCCGGACGGGAGACCCAGTACTTC	CASSFSTAGRETQYF
TRBD1	TRBJ2-1	medium-sized	TRBV9	TGTGCCAGCAGTTTCCGGGACAGGGGGCTCGGTGAGCAGTTCTTC	CASSFRDRGLGEQFF
-	TRBJ2-3	few	TRBV19	TGTGCCAGTAGGGTCACAGGAACGCAGTATTTT	CASRVTGTQYF
TRBD1	TRBJ2-2	-	TRBV27	TGTGCCAGCAGTCCGGGACAGGGGGCTACCGGGGAGCTGTTTTTT	CASSPGQGATGELFF
-	TRBJ2-7	medium-sized	TRBV19	TGTGCCACTAGCGTTCGGAGCTCCTACGAGCAGTACTTC	CATSVRSSYEQYF
-	TRBJ1-1	medium-sized	TRBV3-1	TGTGCCAGCAGCCAAGAAAGGGGGGGTAGATACACTGAAGCTTTCTTT	CASSQERGGRYTEAFF
-	TRBJ2-1	-	TRBV10-1	TGCGCCAGCAGGGGGCTTGACGGGAGCCCCTACAATGAGCAGTTCTTC	CASRGLDGSPYNEQFF
-	TRBJ2-7	-	TRBV19	TGTGCCAGTAGTATACGGAGCCCCTACGGGCAGTACTTC	CASSIRSPYGQYF
TRBD1	TRBJ1-2	-	TRBV19	TGTGCCAGTAGTATATTTTACGGGACAGACTATGGCTACACCTTC	CASSIFYGTDYGYTF
-	TRBJ2-6	medium-sized	TRBV7-8	TGTGCCAGCAGGTTCGGTACAGAAGGCTCTGGGGCCAACGTCCTGACTTTC	CASRFGTEGSGANVLTF
-	TRBJ2-3	-	TRBV19	TGTGCCGGTAGTAGTTATGGGGCAGATACGCAGTATTTT	CAGSSYGADTQYF
-	TRBJ2-5	-	TRBV28	TGTGCCAGCAGTTTATTTCGGGGCCCAGAGAGCCAGTACTTC	CASSLFRGPESQYF
-	TRBJ1-4	-	TRBV27	TGTGCCAGCGGTTTTGGTCAGGGAGATGAAAAACTGTTTTTT	CASGFGQGDEKLFF